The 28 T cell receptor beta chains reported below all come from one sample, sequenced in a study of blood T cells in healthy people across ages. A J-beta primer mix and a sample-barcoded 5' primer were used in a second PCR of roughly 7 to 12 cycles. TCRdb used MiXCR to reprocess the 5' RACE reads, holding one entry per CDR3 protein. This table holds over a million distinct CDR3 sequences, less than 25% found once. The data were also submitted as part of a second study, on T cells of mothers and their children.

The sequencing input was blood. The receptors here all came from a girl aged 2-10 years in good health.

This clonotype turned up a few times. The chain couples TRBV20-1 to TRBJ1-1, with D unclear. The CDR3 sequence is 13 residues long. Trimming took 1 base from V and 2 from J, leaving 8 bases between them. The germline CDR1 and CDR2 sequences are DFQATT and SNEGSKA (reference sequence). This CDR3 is CSARGSSNTEAFF. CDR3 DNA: TGCAGTGCTAGAGGCAGCAGCAACACTGAAGCTTTCTTT.

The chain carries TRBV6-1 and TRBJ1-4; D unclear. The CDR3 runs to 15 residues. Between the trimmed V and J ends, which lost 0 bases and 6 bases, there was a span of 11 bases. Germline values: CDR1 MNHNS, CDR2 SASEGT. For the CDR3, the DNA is TGTGCCAGCAGTGAAGCGGGGAGTTTTGATGAAAAACTGTTTTTT. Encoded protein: CASSEAGSFDEKLFF.

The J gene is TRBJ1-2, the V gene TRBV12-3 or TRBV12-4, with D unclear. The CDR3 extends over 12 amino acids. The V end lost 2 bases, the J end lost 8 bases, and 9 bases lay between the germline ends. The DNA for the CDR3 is TGTGCCAGCAGTTTAAACGAAAGGGGCTACACCTTC. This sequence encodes CASSLNERGYTF.

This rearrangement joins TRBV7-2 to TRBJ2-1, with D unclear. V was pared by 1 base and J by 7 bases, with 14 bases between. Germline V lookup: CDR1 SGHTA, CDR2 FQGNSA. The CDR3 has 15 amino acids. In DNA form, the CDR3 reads TGTGCCAGCAGCTTAGAGGCGCGGCCCCCTAATGAGCAGTTCTTC. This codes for CASSLEARPPNEQFF.

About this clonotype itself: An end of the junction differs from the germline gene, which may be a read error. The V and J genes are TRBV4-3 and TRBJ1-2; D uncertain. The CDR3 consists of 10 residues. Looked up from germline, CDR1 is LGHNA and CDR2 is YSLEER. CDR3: CASSHAGLHF. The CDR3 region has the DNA TGCGCCAGCAGCCATGCGGGATTACACTTC.

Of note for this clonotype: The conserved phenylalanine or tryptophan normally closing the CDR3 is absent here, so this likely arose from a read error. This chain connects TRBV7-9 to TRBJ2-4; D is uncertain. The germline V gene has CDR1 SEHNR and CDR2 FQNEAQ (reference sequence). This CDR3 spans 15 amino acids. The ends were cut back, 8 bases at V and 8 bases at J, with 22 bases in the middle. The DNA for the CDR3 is TGTGCCAGCGATTCCATAAGTGTAGGCGGTGACATTCAGTACCTC. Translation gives CASDSISVGGDIQYL.

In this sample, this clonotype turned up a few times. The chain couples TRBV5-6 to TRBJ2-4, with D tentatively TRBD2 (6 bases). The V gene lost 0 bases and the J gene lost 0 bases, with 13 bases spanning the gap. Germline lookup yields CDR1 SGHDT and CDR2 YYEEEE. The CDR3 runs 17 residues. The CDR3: CASSLEGRQLAKNIQYF. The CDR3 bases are TGTGCCAGCAGCTTGGAAGGGAGGCAACTAGCCAAAAACATTCAGTACTTC. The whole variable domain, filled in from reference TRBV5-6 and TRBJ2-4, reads DAGVTQSPTHLIKTRGQQVTLRCSPKSGHDTVSWYQQALGQGPQFIFQYYEEEERQRGNFPDRFSGHQFPNYSSELNVNALLLGDSALYLCASSLEGRQLAKNIQYFGAGTRLSVL.

The CDR3 nucleotides read TGTGCCAGCAGCTATGGGACTGCAACTAATGAAAAACTGTTTTTT. Its protein product is CASSYGTATNEKLFF. The genes are TRBV7-8 and TRBJ1-4; D possibly corresponds to TRBD1 (5 bases). This CDR3 is built from 15 residues. Germline V gene data show CDR1 as SGHVS and CDR2 as FQNEAQ. Trimming shortened V by 4 bases and J by 0 bases, and 9 bases separated the two germline ends.

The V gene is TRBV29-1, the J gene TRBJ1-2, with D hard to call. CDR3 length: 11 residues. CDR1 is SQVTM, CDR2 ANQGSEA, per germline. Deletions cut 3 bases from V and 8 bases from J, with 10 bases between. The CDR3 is CSVDAVEGYTF. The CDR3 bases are TGCAGCGTTGACGCGGTAGAAGGCTACACCTTC.

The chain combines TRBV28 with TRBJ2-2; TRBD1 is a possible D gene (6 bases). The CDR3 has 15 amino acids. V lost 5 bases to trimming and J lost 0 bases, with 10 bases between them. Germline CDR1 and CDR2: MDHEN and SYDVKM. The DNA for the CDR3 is TGTGCCAGCAGTGGTTACAGGGCGAACACCGGGGAGCTGTTTTTT. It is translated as CASSGYRANTGELFF.

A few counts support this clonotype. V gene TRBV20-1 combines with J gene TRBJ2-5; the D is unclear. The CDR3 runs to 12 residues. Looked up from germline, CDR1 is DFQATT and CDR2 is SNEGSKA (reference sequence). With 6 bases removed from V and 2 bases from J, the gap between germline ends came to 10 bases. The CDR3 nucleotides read TGCAGTGCCATGGGCAGTCAAGAGACCCAGTACTTC. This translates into CSAMGSQETQYF.

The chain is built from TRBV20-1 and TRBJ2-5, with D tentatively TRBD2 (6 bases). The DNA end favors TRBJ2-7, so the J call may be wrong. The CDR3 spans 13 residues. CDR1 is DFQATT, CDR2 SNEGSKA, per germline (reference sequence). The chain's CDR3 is CSARDREFYEQYF. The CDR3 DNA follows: TGCAGTGCTAGAGATCGGGAGTTCTACGAGCAGTACTTC.

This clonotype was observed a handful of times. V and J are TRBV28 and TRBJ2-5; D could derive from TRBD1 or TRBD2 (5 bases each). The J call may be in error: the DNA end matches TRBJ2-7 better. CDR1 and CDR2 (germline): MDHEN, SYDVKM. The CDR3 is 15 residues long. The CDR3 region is CASATEGRARNEQYF. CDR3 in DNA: TGTGCCTCGGCTACCGAGGGGCGGGCCAGAAACGAGCAGTACTTC.

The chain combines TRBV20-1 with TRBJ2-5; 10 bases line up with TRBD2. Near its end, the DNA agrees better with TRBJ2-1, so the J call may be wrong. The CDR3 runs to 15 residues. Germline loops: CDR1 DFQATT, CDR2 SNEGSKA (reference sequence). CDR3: CSARLAGDLYNEQFF. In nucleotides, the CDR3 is TGCAGTGCTAGACTAGCGGGGGACCTATACAATGAGCAGTTCTTC.

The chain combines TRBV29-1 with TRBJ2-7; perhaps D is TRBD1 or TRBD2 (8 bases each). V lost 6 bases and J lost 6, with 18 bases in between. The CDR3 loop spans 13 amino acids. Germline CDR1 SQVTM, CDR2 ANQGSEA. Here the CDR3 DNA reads TGCAGCGTCATAACGGGGGGGACAGGCGAGCAGTACTTC. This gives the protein CSVITGGTGEQYF.

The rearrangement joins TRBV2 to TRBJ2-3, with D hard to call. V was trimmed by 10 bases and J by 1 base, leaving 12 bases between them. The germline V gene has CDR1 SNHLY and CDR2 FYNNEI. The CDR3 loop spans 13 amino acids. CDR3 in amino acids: CATDSLRTDTQYF. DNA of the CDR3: TGTGCCACCGATTCCCTTCGCACAGATACGCAGTATTTT.

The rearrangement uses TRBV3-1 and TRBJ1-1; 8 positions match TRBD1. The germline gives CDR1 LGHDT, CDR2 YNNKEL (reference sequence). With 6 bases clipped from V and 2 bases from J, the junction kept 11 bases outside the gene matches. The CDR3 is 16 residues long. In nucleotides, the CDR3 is TGTGCCAGCAGGTTACAGGGGGGAGTGACAAACACTGAAGCTTTCTTT. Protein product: CASRLQGGVTNTEAFF.

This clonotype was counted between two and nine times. CDR3 amino acids: CASSATQFF. As DNA, the CDR3 is TGTGCCAGCAGCGCAACTCAGTTCTTC. This rearrangement joins TRBV21-1 to TRBJ2-1. TRBV21-1 is termed a pseudogene. The length of the CDR3 is 9 residues.

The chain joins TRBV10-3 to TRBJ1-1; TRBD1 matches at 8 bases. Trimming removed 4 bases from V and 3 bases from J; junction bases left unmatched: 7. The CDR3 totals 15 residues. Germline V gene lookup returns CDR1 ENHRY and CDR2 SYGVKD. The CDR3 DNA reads TGTGCCATCAGTGGGGGGACAGGTCACGACACTGAAGCTTTCTTT. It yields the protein CAISGGTGHDTEAFF.

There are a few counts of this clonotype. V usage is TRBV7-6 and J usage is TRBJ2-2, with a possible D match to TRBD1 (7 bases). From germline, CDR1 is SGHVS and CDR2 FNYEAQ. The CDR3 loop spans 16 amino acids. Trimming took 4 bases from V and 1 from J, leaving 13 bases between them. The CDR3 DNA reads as TGTGCCAGCAGCTGGGACAGTAGCGGGAACACCGGGGAGCTGTTTTTT. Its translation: CASSWDSSGNTGELFF.

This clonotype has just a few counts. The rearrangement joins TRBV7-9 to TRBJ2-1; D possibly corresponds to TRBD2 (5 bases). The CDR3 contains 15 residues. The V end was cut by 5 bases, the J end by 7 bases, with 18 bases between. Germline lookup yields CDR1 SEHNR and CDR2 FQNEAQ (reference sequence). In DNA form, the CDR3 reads TGTGCCAGCAGCCCGCCTATTCGGGGTGGGAATGAGCAGTTCTTC. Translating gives CASSPPIRGGNEQFF.

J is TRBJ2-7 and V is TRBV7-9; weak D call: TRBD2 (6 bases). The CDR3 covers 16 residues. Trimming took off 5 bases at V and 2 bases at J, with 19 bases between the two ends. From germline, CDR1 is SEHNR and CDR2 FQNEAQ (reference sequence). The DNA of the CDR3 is TGTGCCAGCAGCGGATTAACCGGGACTTACCCCTACGAGCAGTACTTC. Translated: CASSGLTGTYPYEQYF.

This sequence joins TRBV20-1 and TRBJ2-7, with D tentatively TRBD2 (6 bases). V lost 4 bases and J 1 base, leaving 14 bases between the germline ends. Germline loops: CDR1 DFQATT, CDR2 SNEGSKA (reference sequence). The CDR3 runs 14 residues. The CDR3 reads CSANPSGDSYEQYF. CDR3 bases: TGCAGTGCTAACCCCTCGGGGGATTCCTACGAGCAGTACTTC.

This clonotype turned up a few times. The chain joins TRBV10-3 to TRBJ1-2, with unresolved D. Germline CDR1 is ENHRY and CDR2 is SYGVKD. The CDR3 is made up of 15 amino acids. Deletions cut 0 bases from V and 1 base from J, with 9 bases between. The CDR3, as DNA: TGTGCCATCAGTGAGTCAAGGCAGTTTAACTATGGCTACACCTTC. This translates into CAISESRQFNYGYTF.

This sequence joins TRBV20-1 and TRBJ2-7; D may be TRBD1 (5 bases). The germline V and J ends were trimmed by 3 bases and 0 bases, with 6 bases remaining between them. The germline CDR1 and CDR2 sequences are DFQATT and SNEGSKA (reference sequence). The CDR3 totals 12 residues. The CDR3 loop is CSASQGSYEQYF. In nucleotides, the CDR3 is TGCAGTGCTAGTCAGGGCTCCTACGAGCAGTACTTC.

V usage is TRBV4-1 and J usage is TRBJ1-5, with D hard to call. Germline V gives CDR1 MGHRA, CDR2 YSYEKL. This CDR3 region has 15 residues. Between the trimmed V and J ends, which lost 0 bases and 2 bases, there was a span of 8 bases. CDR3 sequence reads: CASSQEFPGNQPQHF. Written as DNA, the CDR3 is TGCGCCAGCAGCCAAGAGTTTCCCGGCAATCAGCCCCAGCATTTT.

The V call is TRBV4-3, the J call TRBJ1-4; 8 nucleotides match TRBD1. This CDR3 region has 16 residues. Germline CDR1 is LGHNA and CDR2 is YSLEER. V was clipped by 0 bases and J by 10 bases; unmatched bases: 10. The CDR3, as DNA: TGCGCCAGCAGCCAAGATTACCAGGGGGCCGGGGGAAAACTGTTTTTT. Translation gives CASSQDYQGAGGKLFF.

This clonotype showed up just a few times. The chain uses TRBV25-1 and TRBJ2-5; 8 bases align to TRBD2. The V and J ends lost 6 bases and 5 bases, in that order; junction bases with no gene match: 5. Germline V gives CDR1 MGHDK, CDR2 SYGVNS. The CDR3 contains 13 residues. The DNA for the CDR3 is TGTGCCAGCAGACCAGCGGGAGCGGAGACCCAGTACTTC. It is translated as CASRPAGAETQYF.